What follows are 17 T cell receptor beta chains derived from one specimen sequenced in a study of OX40 agonist ivuxolimab in advanced cancers. The repertoire was sequenced with immunoSEQ multiplex PCR; TCRdb's copy has only in-frame clones and lacks some. The sample includes 60,000 to 70,000 clones, 82% seen only once; the top ten take roughly 0.4%. Material: CD4+ or CD8+ T cells sorted from blood, obtained in a trial of the OX40 agonist ivuxolimab. The source of these receptors is an adult with an advanced solid tumor such as melanoma, head and neck, liver or kidney cancer.

This chain connects TRBV19 to TRBJ1-2; D gene unclear. The CDR3 is 16 residues long. Trimming removed 4 bases at V and 6 bases at J, with 21 bases between. Germline V gene data show CDR1 as LNHDA and CDR2 as SQIVND (reference sequence). The CDR3 DNA sequence: TGTGCCAGTAGTACCGGCCCGGATCCCAAGGTCCATGGCTACACCTTC. It yields the protein CASSTGPDPKVHGYTF.

Only one count was recorded for this clone. V is TRBV13 and J is TRBJ2-4; TRBD1 matches 7 bases. The CDR3 is 17 amino acids. J lost 0 bases, V lost 4 bases, and 9 bases had no gene match. CDR1 and CDR2 (germline): PRHDT, FYEKMQ (reference sequence). CDR3 residues: CASSSWDSSIAKNIQYF. The CDR3 DNA reads TGTGCCAGCAGCTCCTGGGACAGCAGTATAGCCAAAAACATTCAGTACTTC.

This clone has just a few counts. V gene TRBV5-1 combines with J gene TRBJ2-3; 10 bases agree with TRBD1. Germline V gene data show CDR1 as SGHRS and CDR2 as YFSETQ. After removal of 3 bases from V and 8 bases from J, the junction contained 6 bases not matched to a gene. This CDR3 comprises 14 residues. In DNA, the CDR3 is TGCGCCAGCAGCTCACCCGGGACAGGGGTTACGCAGTATTTT. Amino acids: CASSSPGTGVTQYF.

This chain connects TRBV15 to TRBJ1-2, with a tentative D call TRBD1 (6 bases). Germline V CDR1 and CDR2: LNHNV, YYDKDF (reference sequence). The V end was cut by 1 base, the J end by 6 bases, with 15 bases between. The CDR3 has 15 amino acids. CDR3 bases: TGTGCCACCAGCAGAGCGGCAGGGGCGGTGAATGGCTACACCTTC. It specifies CATSRAAGAVNGYTF.

The chain recombines TRBV10-3 with TRBJ1-2; 8 positions agree with TRBD1. With 4 bases clipped from V and 10 bases from J, the junction kept 14 bases outside the gene matches. The CDR3 extends over 15 amino acids. Germline V CDR1 and CDR2: ENHRY, SYGVKD. For the CDR3, the DNA is TGTGCCATCAGTGCGGCCGCGGACAGGGAGGTCGACTACACCTTC. It codes for CAISAAADREVDYTF.

The V call is TRBV7-2, the J call TRBJ1-3; D remains unclear. The CDR3 consists of 17 residues. Trimming removed 2 bases from V and 1 base from J, with 15 bases in between. The V gene's germline CDR1 is SGHTA and CDR2 FQGNSA. The CDR3 region has the DNA TGTGCCAGCAGCTTAATATCCGGTTACTTGTCTGGAAACACCATATATTTT. Residues: CASSLISGYLSGNTIYF.

This clone was seen a few times. The same CDR3 is also encoded by other DNA sequences in this sample. The rearrangement uses TRBV30 and TRBJ2-7; perhaps TRBD2 as D (6 bases). Germline CDR1 is GTSNPN and CDR2 is SVGIG (reference sequence). The CDR3 is 12 amino acids. V was cut by 0 bases and J by 4 bases, with 7 bases left in between. The CDR3 sequence: CAWSVGRYEQYF. The CDR3 DNA reads as TGTGCCTGGAGTGTAGGGAGGTACGAGCAGTACTTC.

The CDR3 nucleotides read TGTGCCAGCAGCTTAGCTTGGTTGAACACTGAAGCTTTCTTT. Translation: CASSLAWLNTEAFF. This sequence joins TRBV11-3 and TRBJ1-1; D is ambiguous. Germline V gene lookup returns CDR1 SGHNT and CDR2 YENEEA. There are 14 residues in the CDR3. V was shortened by 1 base and J by 0 bases, with 6 bases between the two germline ends.

The V gene is TRBV7-9, the J gene TRBJ1-1, with D unresolved. V lost 2 bases, J lost 4 bases, and 5 bases lay in between. The CDR3 loop spans 12 amino acids. The germline V gene encodes CDR1 SEHNR and CDR2 FQNEAQ (reference sequence). The CDR3 protein is CASSLSGTEAFF. The DNA for the CDR3 is TGTGCCAGCAGCTTAAGTGGCACTGAAGCTTTCTTT. Filled out from reference TRBV7-9 and TRBJ1-1, the complete variable domain reads DTGVSQNPRHKITKRGQNVTFRCDPISEHNRLYWYRQTLGQGPEFLTYFQNEAQLEKSRLLSDRFSAERPKGSFSTLEIQRTEQGDSAMYLCASSLSGTEAFFGQGTRLTVV.

The chain joins TRBV9 to TRBJ2-3; D is possibly TRBD1 or TRBD2 (5 bases each). The CDR3 sequence is 13 residues long. Germline V gives CDR1 SGDLS, CDR2 YYNGEE. Between the trimmed V and J ends, which lost 1 base and 4 bases, there was a span of 7 bases. CDR3 amino acids: CASSVQGPDTQYF. The CDR3, as DNA: TGTGCCAGCAGCGTACAGGGACCAGATACGCAGTATTTT.

The chain carries TRBV9 and TRBJ2-1, with TRBD1 identical over 7 bases. The V gene's germline CDR1 is SGDLS and CDR2 YYNGEE. The CDR3 has 16 amino acids. The V and J ends lost 0 bases and 4 bases, in that order; junction bases with no gene match: 7. The CDR3 here is CASSVVWDSKYNEQFF. CDR3 bases: TGTGCCAGCAGCGTAGTGTGGGACAGCAAGTACAATGAGCAGTTCTTC. The variable domain in full, completed from reference TRBV9 and TRBJ2-1, reads DSGVTQTPKHLITATGQRVTLRCSPRSGDLSVYWYQQSLDQGLQFLIQYYNGEERAKGNILERFSAQQFPDLHSELNLSSLELGDSALYFCASSVVWDSKYNEQFFGPGTRLTVL.

J is TRBJ1-4 and V is TRBV4-1; D possibly corresponds to TRBD1 (5 bases). Germline V gene sequence: CDR1 MGHRA, CDR2 YSYEKL. CDR3 length: 14 amino acids. Trimming removed 1 base at V and 7 bases at J, with 10 bases between. CDR3 bases: TGCGCCAGCAGCCAAGGACAGAACGTTGAAAAACTGTTTTTT. It encodes CASSQGQNVEKLFF.

The chain uses TRBV6-5 and TRBJ2-7; 9 bases align to TRBD1. The CDR3 is 14 residues long. J was trimmed by 2 bases and V by 8 bases; bases with no gene match: 7. Germline V gene sequence: CDR1 MNHEY, CDR2 SVGAGI. The CDR3 nucleotides are TGTGCCAGCGGGAGACAGGGGGAAACCTACGAGCAGTACTTC. Translated: CASGRQGETYEQYF.

This rearrangement joins TRBV28 to TRBJ2-7; D is ambiguous. The CDR3 totals 13 residues. V lost 4 bases and J lost 2, with 9 bases in between. Germline V gene data show CDR1 as MDHEN and CDR2 as SYDVKM. As DNA, the CDR3 is TGTGCCAGCAGTTCGCCCGGGCCCTACGAGCAGTACGTC. Translating it yields CASSSPGPYEQYV.

This sequence joins TRBV28 and TRBJ1-3, with TRBD1 as a possible D gene (5 bases). The CDR3 contains 14 residues. The V gene's germline CDR1 is MDHEN and CDR2 SYDVKM. The V end lost 7 bases, the J end lost 3 bases, and 13 bases lay between the germline ends. This chain's CDR3 is CASTSGGSGNTIYF. The CDR3 DNA sequence: TGTGCCAGCACCTCTGGGGGGAGTGGAAACACCATATATTTT. Together with reference TRBV28 and TRBJ1-3, the CDR3 gives the full variable domain: DVKVTQSSRYLVKRTGEKVFLECVQDMDHENMFWYRQDPGLGLRLIYFSYDVKMKEKGDIPEGYSVSREKKERFSLILESASTNQTSMYLCASTSGGSGNTIYFGEGSWLTVV.

The chain has TRBV6-1 and TRBJ2-3, with a weak D call TRBD2 (6 bases). Germline V gene data show CDR1 as MNHNS and CDR2 as SASEGT. Trimming cost V 6 bases and J 1 base, with 11 bases left between them. CDR3 size: 14 residues. As DNA, the CDR3 is TGTGCCAGCAGGCGGGACTGGGGCACAGATACGCAGTATTTT. This encodes CASRRDWGTDTQYF.

The V gene is TRBV10-2, the J gene TRBJ1-1; 7 nucleotides agree with TRBD1. Trimming took 6 bases from V and 1 from J; bases not matched to a gene: 14. This CDR3 is 17 amino acids long. Looked up from germline, CDR1 is WSHSY and CDR2 is SAAADI. Here the CDR3 reads CASRGATTGISNTEAFF. The CDR3 nucleotides are TGCGCCAGCAGAGGAGCCACGACAGGGATCTCGAACACTGAAGCTTTCTTT.